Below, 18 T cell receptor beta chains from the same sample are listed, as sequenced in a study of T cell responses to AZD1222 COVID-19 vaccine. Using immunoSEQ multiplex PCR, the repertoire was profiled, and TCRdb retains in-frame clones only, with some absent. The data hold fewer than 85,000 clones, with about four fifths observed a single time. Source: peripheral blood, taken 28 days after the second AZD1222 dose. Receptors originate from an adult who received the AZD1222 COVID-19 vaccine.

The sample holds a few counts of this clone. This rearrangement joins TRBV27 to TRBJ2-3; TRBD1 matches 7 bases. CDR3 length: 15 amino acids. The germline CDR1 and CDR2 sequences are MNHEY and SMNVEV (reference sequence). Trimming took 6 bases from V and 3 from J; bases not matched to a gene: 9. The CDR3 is CASSRKGAGTDTQYF. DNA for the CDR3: TGTGCCAGCAGCCGAAAGGGGGCCGGAACAGATACGCAGTATTTT.

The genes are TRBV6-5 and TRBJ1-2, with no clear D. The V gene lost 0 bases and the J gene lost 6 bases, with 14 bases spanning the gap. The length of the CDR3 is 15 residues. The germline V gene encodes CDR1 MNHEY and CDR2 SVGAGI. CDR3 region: CASSYSSVGRNGYTF. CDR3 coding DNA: TGTGCCAGCAGTTACTCCTCCGTCGGGAGAAATGGCTACACCTTC.

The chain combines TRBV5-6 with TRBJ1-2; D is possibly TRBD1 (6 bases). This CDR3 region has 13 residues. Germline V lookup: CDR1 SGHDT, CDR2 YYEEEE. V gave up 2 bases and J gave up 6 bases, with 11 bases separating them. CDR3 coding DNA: TGTGCCAGCAGCTTCGAGGGACATCATGGCTACACCTTC. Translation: CASSFEGHHGYTF.

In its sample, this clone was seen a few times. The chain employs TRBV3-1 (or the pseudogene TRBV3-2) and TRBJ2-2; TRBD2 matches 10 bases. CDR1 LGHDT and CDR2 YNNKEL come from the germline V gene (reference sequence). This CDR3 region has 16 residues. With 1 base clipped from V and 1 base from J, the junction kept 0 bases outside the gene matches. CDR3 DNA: TGTGCCAGCAGCCAAGGGACTAGCGGGAACACCGGGGAGCTGTTTTTT. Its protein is CASSQGTSGNTGELFF.

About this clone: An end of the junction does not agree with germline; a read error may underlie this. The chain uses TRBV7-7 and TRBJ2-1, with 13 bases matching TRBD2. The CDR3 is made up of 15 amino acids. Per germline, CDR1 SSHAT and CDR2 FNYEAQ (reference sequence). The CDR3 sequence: CASSLGLAGSDEQFF. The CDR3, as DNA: TGTGCTAGCAGCTTGGGACTAGCGGGATCGGATGAGCAGTTCTTC. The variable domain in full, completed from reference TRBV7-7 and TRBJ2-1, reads GAGVSQSPRYKVTKRGQDVTLRCDPISSHATLYWYQQALGQGPEFLTYFNYEAQPDKSGLPSDRFSAERPEGSISTLTIQRTEQRDSAMYRCASSLGLAGSDEQFFGPGTRLTVL.

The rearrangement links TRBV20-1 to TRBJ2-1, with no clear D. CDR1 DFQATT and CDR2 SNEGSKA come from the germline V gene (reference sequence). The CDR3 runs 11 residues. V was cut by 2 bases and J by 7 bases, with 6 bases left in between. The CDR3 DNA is TGCAGTGCTAGAAATGGAAATGAGCAGTTCTTC. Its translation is CSARNGNEQFF.

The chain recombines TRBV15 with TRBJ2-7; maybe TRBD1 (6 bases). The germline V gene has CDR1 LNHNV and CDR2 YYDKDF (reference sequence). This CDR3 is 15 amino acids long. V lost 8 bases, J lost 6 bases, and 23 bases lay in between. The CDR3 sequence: CATQPSRGRGAEQYF. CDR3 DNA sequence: TGTGCCACCCAACCATCCAGGGGCCGGGGAGCCGAGCAGTACTTC.

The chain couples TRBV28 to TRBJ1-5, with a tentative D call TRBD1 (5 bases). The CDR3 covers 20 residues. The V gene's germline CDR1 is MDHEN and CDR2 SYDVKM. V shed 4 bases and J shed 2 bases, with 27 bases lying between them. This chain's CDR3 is CASSSGAAKGSIMGNQPQHF. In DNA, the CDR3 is TGTGCCAGCAGTTCAGGCGCGGCCAAGGGGAGCATAATGGGCAATCAGCCCCAGCATTTT.

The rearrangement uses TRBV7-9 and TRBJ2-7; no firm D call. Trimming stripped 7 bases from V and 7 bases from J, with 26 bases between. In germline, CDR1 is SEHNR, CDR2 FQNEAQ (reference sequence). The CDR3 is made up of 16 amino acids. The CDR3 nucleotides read TGTGCCAGCATCAACCACGCAGGTGTTGCCCTCGAGGAGCAGTACTTC. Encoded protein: CASINHAGVALEEQYF. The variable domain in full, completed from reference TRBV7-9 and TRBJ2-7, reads DTGVSQNPRHKITKRGQNVTFRCDPISEHNRLYWYRQTLGQGPEFLTYFQNEAQLEKSRLLSDRFSAERPKGSFSTLEIQRTEQGDSAMYLCASINHAGVALEEQYFGPGTRLTVT.

This chain's CDR3 is CASSRARRVDYGYTF. CDR3 nucleotide sequence: TGTGCCAGCAGTCGCGCCCGGCGGGTGGACTATGGCTACACCTTC. The chain carries TRBV2 and TRBJ1-2, with D uncertain. Per germline, CDR1 SNHLY and CDR2 FYNNEI. V was trimmed by 5 bases and J by 3 bases, leaving 16 bases between them. The CDR3 is made up of 15 amino acids.

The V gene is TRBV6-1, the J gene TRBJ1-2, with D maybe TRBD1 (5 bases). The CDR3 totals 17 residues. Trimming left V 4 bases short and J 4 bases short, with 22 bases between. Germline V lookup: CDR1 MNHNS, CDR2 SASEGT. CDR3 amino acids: CASSGGARADLGYGYTF. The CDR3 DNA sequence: TGTGCCAGCAGTGGTGGGGCCCGGGCCGACCTCGGCTATGGCTACACCTTC.

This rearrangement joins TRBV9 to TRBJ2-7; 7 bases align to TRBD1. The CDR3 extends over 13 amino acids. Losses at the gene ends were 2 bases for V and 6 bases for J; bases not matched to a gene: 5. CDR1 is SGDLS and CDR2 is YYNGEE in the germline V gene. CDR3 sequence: CASSVDRDAEQYF. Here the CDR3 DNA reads TGTGCCAGCAGCGTCGACAGGGATGCCGAGCAGTACTTC.

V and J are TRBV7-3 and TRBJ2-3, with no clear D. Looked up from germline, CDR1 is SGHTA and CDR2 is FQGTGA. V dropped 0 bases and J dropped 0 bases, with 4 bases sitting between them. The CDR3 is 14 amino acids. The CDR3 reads CASSLTVSTDTQYF. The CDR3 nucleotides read TGTGCCAGCAGCTTAACGGTTAGCACAGATACGCAGTATTTT.

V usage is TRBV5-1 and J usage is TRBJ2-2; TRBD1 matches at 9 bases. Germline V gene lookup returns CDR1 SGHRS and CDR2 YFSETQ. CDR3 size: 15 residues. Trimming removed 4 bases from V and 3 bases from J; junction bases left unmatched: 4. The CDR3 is CASSARTGDTGELFF. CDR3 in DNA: TGCGCCAGCAGCGCACGGACAGGGGACACCGGGGAGCTGTTTTTT.

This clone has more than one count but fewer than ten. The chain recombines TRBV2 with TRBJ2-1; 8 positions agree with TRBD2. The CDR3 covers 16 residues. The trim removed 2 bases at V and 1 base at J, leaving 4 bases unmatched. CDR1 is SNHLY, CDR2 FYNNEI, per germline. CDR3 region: CASSEIAGRSYNEQFF. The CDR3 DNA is TGTGCCAGCAGTGAAATAGCGGGAAGATCCTACAATGAGCAGTTCTTC.

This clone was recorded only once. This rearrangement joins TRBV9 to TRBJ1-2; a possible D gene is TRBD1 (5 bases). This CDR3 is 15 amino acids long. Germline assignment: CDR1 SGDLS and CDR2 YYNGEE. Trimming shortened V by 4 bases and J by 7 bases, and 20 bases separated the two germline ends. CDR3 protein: CASSSGALRVGGYTF. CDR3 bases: TGTGCCAGCAGCTCCGGGGCTCTCCGAGTAGGTGGCTACACCTTC.

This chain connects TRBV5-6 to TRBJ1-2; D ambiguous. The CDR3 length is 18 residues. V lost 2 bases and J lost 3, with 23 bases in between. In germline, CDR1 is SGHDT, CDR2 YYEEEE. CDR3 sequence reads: CASSLAAPSGRQDYGYTF. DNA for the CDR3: TGTGCCAGCAGCTTAGCGGCGCCTAGTGGCAGGCAGGACTATGGCTACACCTTC.

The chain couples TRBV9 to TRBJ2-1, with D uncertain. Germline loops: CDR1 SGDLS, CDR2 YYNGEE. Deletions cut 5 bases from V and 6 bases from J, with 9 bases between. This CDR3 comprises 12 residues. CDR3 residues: CASRPLGNEQFF. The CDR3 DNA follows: TGTGCCAGCAGACCCCTTGGCAATGAGCAGTTCTTC.